The 9 T cell receptor beta chains below were found in one sample sequenced in a study of T cell responses to AZD1222 COVID-19 vaccine. The repertoire was sequenced with immunoSEQ multiplex PCR; TCRdb's copy has only in-frame clones and lacks some. The sample has some 150,000 clones; 88% are singletons. The sample consisted of peripheral blood, taken after recovery from COVID-19. The receptors were gathered from an adult who had recovered from COVID-19.

In its sample, this clone was seen a few times. V and J are TRBV7-2 and TRBJ1-4; D is possibly TRBD1 (5 bases). The V gene lost 4 bases and the J gene lost 11 bases, with 14 bases spanning the gap. In germline, CDR1 is SGHTA, CDR2 FQGNSA. CDR3 length: 13 residues. The CDR3: CASSSWDVGKLFF. The CDR3 region has the DNA TGTGCCAGCAGCTCCTGGGACGTCGGGAAACTGTTTTTT.

In nucleotides, the CDR3 is TGTGCCAGCAGTGACACGGAAGGGGGGGTTTCCAATGAGCAGTTCTTC. It yields the protein CASSDTEGGVSNEQFF. The V and J genes are TRBV6-4 and TRBJ2-1; D is possibly TRBD2 (7 bases). This CDR3 has 16 residues. CDR1 MRHNA and CDR2 SNTAGT come from the germline V gene. V lost 2 bases, J lost 6 bases, and 17 bases lay in between.

The V call is TRBV3-1 (or the pseudogene TRBV3-2), the J call TRBJ1-2; no clear D gene. Trimming pared 4 bases from V and 2 bases from J, leaving 8 bases between. CDR1 LGHDT and CDR2 YNNKEL come from the germline V gene (reference sequence). This CDR3 spans 13 amino acids. CDR3 sequence reads: CASSLTVNYGYTF. Here the CDR3 DNA reads TGTGCCAGCAGCCTAACAGTCAACTATGGCTACACCTTC.

The rearrangement joins TRBV11-1 to TRBJ1-1; D is perhaps TRBD1 (6 bases). The CDR3 consists of 16 residues. With 3 bases removed from V and 1 base from J, the gap between germline ends came to 15 bases. Per germline, CDR1 SGHAT and CDR2 FQDESV (reference sequence). The CDR3 nucleotides read TGTGCCAGCAGCTTCCCCATAGGACAGACGAACACTGAAGCTTTCTTT. Protein sequence: CASSFPIGQTNTEAFF.

This clone appeared a single time. The CDR3 DNA reads TGTGCCAGCACACGGACCCCGGGCCCGAGTGAAGCTTTCTTT. It is translated as CASTRTPGPSEAFF. The chain carries TRBV6-5 and TRBJ1-1; D call uncertain. V lost 7 bases to trimming and J lost 7 bases, with 19 bases between them. The CDR3 is 14 amino acids. From germline, CDR1 is MNHEY and CDR2 SVGAGI.

The chain recombines TRBV7-9 with TRBJ1-1; no clear D gene. V lost 5 bases, J lost 1 base, and 11 bases lay in between. CDR3 length: 14 residues. Germline lookup yields CDR1 SEHNR and CDR2 FQNEAQ (reference sequence). The CDR3 sequence is CASSDTDGNTEAFF. DNA for the CDR3: TGTGCCAGCAGCGATACGGACGGGAACACTGAAGCTTTCTTT.

This chain joins TRBV7-8 and TRBJ2-7, with 9 nucleotides matching TRBD1. This CDR3 region has 15 residues. Germline V lookup: CDR1 SGHVS, CDR2 FQNEAQ. The V and J ends lost 4 bases and 6 bases, in that order; junction bases with no gene match: 10. The CDR3 loop reads CASSSAGTGLGEQYF. CDR3 nucleotide sequence: TGTGCCAGCAGCTCGGCCGGGACAGGGTTAGGCGAGCAGTACTTC.

The gene calls are TRBV6-9 and TRBJ1-2, with D unclear. V was cut by 3 bases and J by 4 bases, with 9 bases left in between. Germline CDR1 is MNHGY and CDR2 is SVAAGI. The CDR3 sequence is 13 residues long. CDR3 sequence: CASSYFGSYGYTF. CDR3 nucleotide sequence: TGTGCCAGCAGTTACTTTGGCTCCTATGGCTACACCTTC.

CDR3 nucleotide sequence: TGTGCCAGTAGAACCGGACAGGGGGGAAATTCACCCCTCCACTTT. As protein: CASRTGQGGNSPLHF. The chain is built from TRBV19 and TRBJ1-6, with 10 bases identical to TRBD1. J lost 7 bases, V lost 6 bases, and 6 bases had no gene match. The CDR3 length is 15 residues. Germline V gives CDR1 LNHDA, CDR2 SQIVND (reference sequence).